This T cell receptor beta chain was sequenced for a study of blood T cell repertoires in COVID-19. Profiled with immunoSEQ multiplex PCR; TCRdb holds only in-frame clones, not every one. The repertoire holds 150,000 to 200,000 clones, with about 86% as singletons. Per the germline V gene, CDR1 is SGHKS and CDR2 is YYEKEE (reference sequence). Trimming removed 0 bases at V and 5 bases at J, with 15 bases between. There are 16 residues in the CDR3. The sequenced sample consisted of peripheral blood. This clonotype was obtained from a human donor with acute or convalescent COVID-19. The donor label of this sample is uncertain. The chain joins TRBV5-5 to TRBJ2-1; a possible D gene is TRBD1 (6 bases). Here the CDR3 DNA reads TGTGCCAGCAGCTTGGAACGACAGGCGTTCGACAATGAGCAGTTCTTC. This translates into CASSLERQAFDNEQFF.